Sequencing of this T cell receptor (beta chain) was carried out in a study of blood T cell repertoires in COVID-19. Profiled with immunoSEQ multiplex PCR; TCRdb holds only in-frame clones, not every one. The profile shows approximately 200,000 clones, approximately 81% of them singletons. Germline-derived CDR1 and CDR2 are SGHRS and YFSETQ. The CDR3 runs 14 residues. The V gene lost 4 bases and the J gene lost 1 base, with 11 bases spanning the gap. What was sequenced was PBMCs or T cells enriched from blood (not recorded which). The origin of this receptor is a man aged 40-50 years who had recovered from COVID-19. The V gene is TRBV5-1, the J gene TRBJ1-1, with a weak D call TRBD1 (5 bases). In DNA form, the CDR3 reads TGCGCCAGCAGCCCTATTGGACAGAACACTGAAGCTTTCTTT. It yields the protein CASSPIGQNTEAFF.